The rows below give T cell receptor beta chains drawn from one sample of a study of vaccination effects on CD4 cells after COVID-19. The method was immunoSEQ multiplex PCR; TCRdb's version includes in-frame clones alone and lacks a portion of them. The sample holds under 20,000 clones, approximately 74% seen once. Their antigen targets remain unknown. The sample was CD4+ T cells from PBMCs cultured with SARS-CoV-2 spike peptides, taken before COVID-19 vaccination. The receptor source for this set is a human donor who had a prior SARS-CoV-2 infection. The CDR3 runs from the conserved cysteine through the conserved F or W. The D gene is left open where the match is weak. Some rows mark clone size as missing; the rest say once, few, many or name a class of expanded clone.

j_gene	d_gene	abundance	v_gene	CDR3aa	CDR3nt
TRBJ2-1	-	-	TRBV24-1	CATAGLALGDNEQFF	TGTGCCACCGCAGGTCTAGCACTGGGAGACAATGAGCAGTTCTTC
TRBJ1-1	-	-	TRBV3-1/TRBV3-2	CASSQFLQGTEAFF	TGTGCCAGCAGCCAATTCCTGCAAGGAACTGAAGCTTTCTTT
TRBJ1-3	-	once	TRBV5-1	CASSLGYRASGNTIYF	TGCGCCAGCAGCTTGGGGTACAGGGCATCTGGAAACACCATATATTTT
TRBJ1-4	TRBD1	once	TRBV4-1	CASSRRDSLTNEKLFF	TGCGCCAGCAGCCGTCGGGACAGTTTAACTAATGAAAAACTGTTTTTT
TRBJ2-1	-	few	TRBV5-1	CASSLAGGRFTDEQFF	TGCGCCAGCAGCTTGGCCGGCGGCAGGTTTACGGATGAGCAGTTCTTC
TRBJ1-2	-	few	TRBV4-1	CASSQDARTDPYGYTF	TGCGCCAGCAGCCAAGATGCCAGGACAGACCCCTATGGCTACACCTTC
TRBJ1-3	-	few	TRBV5-1	CASSWGDGSSGNTIYF	TGCGCCAGCAGCTGGGGGGACGGTTCCTCTGGAAACACCATATATTTT
TRBJ2-1	-	-	TRBV9	CASSVAGSHPSGNEQFF	TGTGCCAGCAGCGTAGCTGGGTCCCACCCCTCGGGGAATGAGCAGTTCTTC
TRBJ1-5	-	few	TRBV6-5	CASVGQYNQPQHF	TGTGCCAGCGTCGGTCAGTACAATCAGCCCCAGCATTTT
TRBJ2-3	-	few	TRBV9	CASSVASRADTQYF	TGTGCCAGCAGCGTAGCTAGCCGGGCAGATACGCAGTATTTT
TRBJ2-1	TRBD2	-	TRBV12-5	CASGLVGGLAGDSNEQFF	TGTGCTAGTGGTTTGGTAGGAGGACTAGCGGGGGATAGTAATGAGCAGTTCTTC
TRBJ2-1	-	-	TRBV6-2/TRBV6-3	CASSQGLIFSYNEQFF	TGTGCCAGCAGCCAGGGACTCATTTTCTCCTACAATGAGCAGTTCTTC
TRBJ2-3	-	-	TRBV6-2/TRBV6-3	CASSYFVTDTQYF	TGTGCCAGCAGTTACTTCGTCACAGATACGCAGTATTTT
TRBJ1-4	-	-	TRBV4-2	CASSHPTYQGTNEKLFF	TGTGCCAGCAGCCACCCCACATACCAGGGGACTAATGAAAAACTGTTTTTT